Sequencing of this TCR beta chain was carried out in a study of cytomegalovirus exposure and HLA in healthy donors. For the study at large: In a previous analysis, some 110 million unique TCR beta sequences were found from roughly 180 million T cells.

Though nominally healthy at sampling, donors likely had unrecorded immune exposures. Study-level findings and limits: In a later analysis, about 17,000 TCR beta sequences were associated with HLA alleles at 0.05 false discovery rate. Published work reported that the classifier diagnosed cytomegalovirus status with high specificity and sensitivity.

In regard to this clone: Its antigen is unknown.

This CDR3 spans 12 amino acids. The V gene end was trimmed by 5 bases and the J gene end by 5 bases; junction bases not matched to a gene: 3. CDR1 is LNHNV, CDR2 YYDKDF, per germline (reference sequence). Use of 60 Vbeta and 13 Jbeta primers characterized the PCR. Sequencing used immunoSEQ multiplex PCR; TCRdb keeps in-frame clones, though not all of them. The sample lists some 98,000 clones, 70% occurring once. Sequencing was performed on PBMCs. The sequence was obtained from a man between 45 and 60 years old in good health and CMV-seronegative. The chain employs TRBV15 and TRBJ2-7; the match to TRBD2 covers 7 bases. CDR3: CATSPRGDEQYF. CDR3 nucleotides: TGTGCCACCAGCCCCCGGGGGGACGAGCAGTACTTC.